These T cell receptor beta chains were read from a single sample in a study of memory CD4+ T cells and cytomegalovirus serostatus. The table came from immunoSEQ multiplex PCR; TCRdb's copy has only in-frame clones and leaves some out. The sample holds 55,000 or so clones, 65% to 85% seen once. Sequencing used memory CD4+ T cells from blood. The receptors here all came from an adult in good health and CMV-seropositive. CDR3s include the opening cysteine and the closing phenylalanine or tryptophan. Fields, in order: CDR3 protein, J gene, V gene.

CDR3: CASRLGSHRANQPQHF; J: TRBJ1-5; V: TRBV19
CDR3: CASRLFIGEVMGELFF; J: TRBJ2-2; V: TRBV12-2
CDR3: CASSRRGGGGYTF; J: TRBJ1-2; V: TRBV4-2
CDR3: CASSIGSDKVRNGYTF; J: TRBJ1-2; V: TRBV19
CDR3: CASSLYGSSGNTIYF; J: TRBJ1-3; V: TRBV6-6
CDR3: CASSPGGDYGYTF; J: TRBJ1-2; V: TRBV18
CDR3: CASSSRSRGPGDEAFF; J: TRBJ1-1; V: TRBV27
CDR3: CASSPDREREQFF; J: TRBJ2-1; V: TRBV7-2
CDR3: CASSAGTGTGGYTF; J: TRBJ1-2; V: TRBV18
CDR3: CASSSGAKYGYTF; J: TRBJ1-2; V: TRBV5-1
CDR3: CASSQDGDRWTGELFF; J: TRBJ2-2; V: TRBV4-2
CDR3: CASSQVPSSYNEQFF; J: TRBJ2-1; V: TRBV6-5
CDR3: CASSLSLGVTGELFF; J: TRBJ2-2; V: TRBV5-4
CDR3: CASRGQGAPNTEAFF; J: TRBJ1-1; V: TRBV28
CDR3: CASSKACGTSSYEQYF; J: TRBJ2-7; V: TRBV21-1
CDR3: CASSLIGPADANTGELFF; J: TRBJ2-2; V: TRBV5-6
CDR3: CASSTVLNLRIVRNIQYF; J: TRBJ2-4; V: TRBV2
CDR3: CASLNTTGANLLYNEQFF; J: TRBJ2-1; V: TRBV5-4
CDR3: CASRSEQGGNQPQHF; J: TRBJ1-5; V: TRBV19
CDR3: CASSATTGTNSPLHF; J: TRBJ1-6; V: TRBV9
CDR3: CATSRDHGTGGRNTIYF; J: TRBJ1-3; V: TRBV15
CDR3: CATSSGSGSGRGGQYF; J: TRBJ2-7; V: TRBV15
CDR3: CASSLLPGQPQHF; J: TRBJ1-5; V: TRBV14
CDR3: CASSFPGSRNQPQHF; J: TRBJ1-5; V: TRBV28
CDR3: CASSIQVAKNIQYF; J: TRBJ2-4; V: TRBV19
CDR3: CASTRAGGGYNEQFF; J: TRBJ2-1; V: TRBV7-2
CDR3: CASGRGNNEKLFF; J: TRBJ1-4; V: TRBV10-1
CDR3: CASSAGLNTEAFF; J: TRBJ1-1; V: TRBV7-2
CDR3: CASSILLGQNQPQHF; J: TRBJ1-5; V: TRBV19
CDR3: CASTEWDRDNSPLHF; J: TRBJ1-6; V: TRBV11-3
CDR3: CASSPRGGAYDTEAFF; J: TRBJ1-1; V: TRBV2
CDR3: CASSPPWERADYTF; J: TRBJ1-2; V: TRBV18
CDR3: CASSIDHGGTEAFF; J: TRBJ1-1; V: TRBV19